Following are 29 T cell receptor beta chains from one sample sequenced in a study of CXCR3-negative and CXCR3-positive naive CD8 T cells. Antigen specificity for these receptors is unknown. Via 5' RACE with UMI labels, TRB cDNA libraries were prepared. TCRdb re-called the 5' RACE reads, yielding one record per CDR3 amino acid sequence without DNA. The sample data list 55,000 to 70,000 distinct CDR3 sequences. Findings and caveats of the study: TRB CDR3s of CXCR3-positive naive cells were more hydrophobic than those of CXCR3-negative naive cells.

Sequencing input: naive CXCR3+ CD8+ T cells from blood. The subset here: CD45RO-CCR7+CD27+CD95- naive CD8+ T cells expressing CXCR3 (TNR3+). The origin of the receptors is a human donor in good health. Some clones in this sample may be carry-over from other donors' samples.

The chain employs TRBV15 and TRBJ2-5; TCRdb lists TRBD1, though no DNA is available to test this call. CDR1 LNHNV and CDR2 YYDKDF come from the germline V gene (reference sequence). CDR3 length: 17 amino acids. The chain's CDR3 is CATSRDEPRRGQETQYF. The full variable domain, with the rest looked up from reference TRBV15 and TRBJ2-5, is DAMVIQNPRYQVTQFGKPVTLSCSQTLNHNVMYWYQQKSSQAPKLLFHYYDKDFNNEADTPDNFQSRRPNTSFCFLDIRSPGLGDTAMYLCATSRDEPRRGQETQYFGPGTRLLVL.

CDR3 sequence: CASSPEMGLAGERTGELFF. This chain uses TRBV3-1 with TRBJ2-2; lacking DNA, the TRBD2 call made by TCRdb goes unchecked. The CDR3 has 19 amino acids. Germline V CDR1 and CDR2: LGHDT, YNNKEL (reference sequence).

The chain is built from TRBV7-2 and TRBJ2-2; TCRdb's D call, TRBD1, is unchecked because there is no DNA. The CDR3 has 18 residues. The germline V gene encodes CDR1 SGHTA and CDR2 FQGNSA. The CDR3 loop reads CASSLPISGGANTGELFF.

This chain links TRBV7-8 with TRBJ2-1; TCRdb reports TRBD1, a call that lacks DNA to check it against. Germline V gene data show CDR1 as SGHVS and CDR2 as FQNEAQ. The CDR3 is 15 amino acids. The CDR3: CASSEERHRVNEQFF.

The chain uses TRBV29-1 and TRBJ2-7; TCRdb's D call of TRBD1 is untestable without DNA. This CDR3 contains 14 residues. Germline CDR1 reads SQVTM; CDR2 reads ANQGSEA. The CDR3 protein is CSVARDSRPYEQYF.

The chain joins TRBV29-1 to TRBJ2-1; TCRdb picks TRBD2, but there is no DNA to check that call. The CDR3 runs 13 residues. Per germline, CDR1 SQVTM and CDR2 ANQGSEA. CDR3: CSGQGPYRNEQFF.

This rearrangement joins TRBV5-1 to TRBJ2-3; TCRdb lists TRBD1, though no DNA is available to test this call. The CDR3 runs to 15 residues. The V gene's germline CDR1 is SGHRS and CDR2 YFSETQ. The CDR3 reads CASSLTGGQTDTQYF.

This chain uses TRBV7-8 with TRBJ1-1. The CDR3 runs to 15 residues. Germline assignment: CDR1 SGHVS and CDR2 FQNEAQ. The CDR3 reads CASSFRPGPYTEAFF.

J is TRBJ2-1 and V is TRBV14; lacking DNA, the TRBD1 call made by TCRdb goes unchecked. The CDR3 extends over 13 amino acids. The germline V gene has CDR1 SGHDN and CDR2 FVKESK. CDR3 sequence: CASSQDRVSEQFF.

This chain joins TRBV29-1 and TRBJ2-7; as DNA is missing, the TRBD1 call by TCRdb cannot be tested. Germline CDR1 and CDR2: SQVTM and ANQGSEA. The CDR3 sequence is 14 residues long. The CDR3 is CSVELEQGRYEQYF.

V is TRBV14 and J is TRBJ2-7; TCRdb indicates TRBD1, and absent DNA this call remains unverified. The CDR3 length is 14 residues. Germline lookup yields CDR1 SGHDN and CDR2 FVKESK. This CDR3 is CASSQTGTGVEQYF.

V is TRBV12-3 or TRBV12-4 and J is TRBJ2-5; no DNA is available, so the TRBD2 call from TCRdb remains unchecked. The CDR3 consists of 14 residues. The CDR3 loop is CASSLVEGGETQYF.

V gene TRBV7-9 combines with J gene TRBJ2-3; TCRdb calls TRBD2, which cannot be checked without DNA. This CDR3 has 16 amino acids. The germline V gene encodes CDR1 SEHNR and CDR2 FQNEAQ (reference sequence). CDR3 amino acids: CASSAGTSGITDTQYF.

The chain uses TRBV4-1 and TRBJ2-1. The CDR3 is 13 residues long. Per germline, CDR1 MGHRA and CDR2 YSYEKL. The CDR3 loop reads CASSQGRLNEQFF.

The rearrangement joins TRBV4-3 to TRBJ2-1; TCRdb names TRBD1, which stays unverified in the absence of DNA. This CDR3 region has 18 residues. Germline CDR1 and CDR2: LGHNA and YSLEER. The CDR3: CASSQDARGHPGYNEQFF.

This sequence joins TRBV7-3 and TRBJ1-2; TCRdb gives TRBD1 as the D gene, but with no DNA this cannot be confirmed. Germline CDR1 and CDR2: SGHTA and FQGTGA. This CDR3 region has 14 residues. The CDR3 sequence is CASSLIGGARGYTF.

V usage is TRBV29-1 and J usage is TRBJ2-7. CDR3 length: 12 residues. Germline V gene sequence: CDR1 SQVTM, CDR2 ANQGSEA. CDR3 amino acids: CSTHGPEDEQYF.

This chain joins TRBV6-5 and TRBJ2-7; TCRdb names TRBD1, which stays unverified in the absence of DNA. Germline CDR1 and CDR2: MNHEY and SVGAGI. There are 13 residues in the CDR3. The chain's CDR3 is CASGGFFSYEQYF.

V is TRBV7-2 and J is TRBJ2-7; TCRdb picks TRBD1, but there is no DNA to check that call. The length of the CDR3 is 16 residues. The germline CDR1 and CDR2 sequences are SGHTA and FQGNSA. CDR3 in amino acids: CASSLGGRMSSYEQYF.

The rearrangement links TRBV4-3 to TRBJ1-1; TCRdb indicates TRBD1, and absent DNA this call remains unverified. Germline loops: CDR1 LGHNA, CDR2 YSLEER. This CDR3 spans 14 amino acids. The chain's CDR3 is CASSQVRGHTEAFF.

CDR3 residues: CSVGGQAFYEQYF. J is TRBJ2-7 and V is TRBV29-1; with no DNA, the TCRdb D assignment of TRBD1 cannot be verified. Germline V gene data show CDR1 as SQVTM and CDR2 as ANQGSEA. The CDR3 totals 13 residues.

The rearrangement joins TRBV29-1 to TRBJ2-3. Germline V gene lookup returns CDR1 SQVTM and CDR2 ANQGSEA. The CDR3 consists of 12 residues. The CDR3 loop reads CSVEDRAFTQYF.

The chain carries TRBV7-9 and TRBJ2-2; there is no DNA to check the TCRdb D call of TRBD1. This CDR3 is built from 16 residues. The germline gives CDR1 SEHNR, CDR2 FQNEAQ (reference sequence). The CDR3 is CASSATSGGAPGELFF.

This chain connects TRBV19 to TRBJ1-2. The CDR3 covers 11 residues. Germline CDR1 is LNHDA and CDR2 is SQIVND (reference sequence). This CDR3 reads CASSPSRGYTF.

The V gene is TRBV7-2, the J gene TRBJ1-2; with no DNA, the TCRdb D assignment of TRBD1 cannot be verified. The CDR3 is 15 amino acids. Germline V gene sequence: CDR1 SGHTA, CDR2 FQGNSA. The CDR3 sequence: CASTQPGTLNYGYTF.

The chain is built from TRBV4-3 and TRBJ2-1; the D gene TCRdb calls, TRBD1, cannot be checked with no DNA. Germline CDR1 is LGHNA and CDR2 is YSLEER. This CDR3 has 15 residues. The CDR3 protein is CASSQVTGKENEQFF.

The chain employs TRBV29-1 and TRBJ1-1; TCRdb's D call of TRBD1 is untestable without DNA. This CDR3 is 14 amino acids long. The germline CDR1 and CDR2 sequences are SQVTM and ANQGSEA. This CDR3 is CSALRGPVNTEAFF.

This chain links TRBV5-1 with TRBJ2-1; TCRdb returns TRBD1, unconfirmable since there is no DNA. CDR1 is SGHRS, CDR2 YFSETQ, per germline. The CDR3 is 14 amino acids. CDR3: CASSLEPGQSEQFF.

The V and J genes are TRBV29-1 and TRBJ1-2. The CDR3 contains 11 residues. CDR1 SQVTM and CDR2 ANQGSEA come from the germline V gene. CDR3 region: CSVRASYGYTF. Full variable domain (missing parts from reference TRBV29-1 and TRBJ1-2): SAVISQKPSRDICQRGTSLTIQCQVDSQVTMMFWYRQQPGQSLTLIATANQGSEATYESGFVIDKFPISRPNLTFSTLTVSNMSPEDSSIYLCSVRASYGYTFGSGTRLTVV.